This T cell receptor beta chain derives from a study of vaccination effects on CD4 cells after COVID-19. To note about this clone: The antigen is not known.

Pools of viral peptides were used by the ViraFEST assay to expand antigen-specific CD4+ T cells ahead of sequencing. Investigators separated out CD4+ T cells once approximately 10 days of culture had passed. The vaccine given was either BNT162b2 or mRNA-1273, in two doses. After over 1.5 million PBMC were placed in each well, they were cultured with approximately 10 IU/ml IL-2 and approximately 9.6 ug/ml peptides. Days 3 and 7 were when half the medium was replaced with IL-2 medium. Germline V gene lookup returns CDR1 SGHVS and CDR2 FQNEAQ. This CDR3 is 14 amino acids long. V lost 7 bases and J lost 4, with 16 bases in between. Using immunoSEQ multiplex PCR, the repertoire was profiled, and TCRdb retains in-frame clones only, with some absent. The sample lists 28,000 or so clones; about 70% were seen once.

The receptor comes from a human donor who received a COVID-19 vaccine. The chain is built from TRBV7-8 and TRBJ1-1; D ambiguous. Sequencing used CD4+ T cells from PBMCs cultured with HCoV-NL63 spike peptides, obtained after COVID-19 vaccination. For the CDR3, the DNA is TGTGCCAGCACCAAAACGGGGATCGGCACTGAAGCTTTCTTT. Residues: CASTKTGIGTEAFF.